This is a list of T cell receptor beta chains from one sample in a study of T cell responses to AZD1222 COVID-19 vaccine. Sequencing was performed with immunoSEQ multiplex PCR; in TCRdb, only in-frame clones are kept and a portion is missing. This table holds around 120,000 clones, roughly 91% found once. Sequences were derived from peripheral blood, sampled 28 days after the second AZD1222 dose. All receptors come from an adult who received the AZD1222 COVID-19 vaccine. Both conserved end residues are part of each CDR3. Fields, in order: J gene, D gene, V gene, CDR3 DNA, CDR3 protein. A D gene is named only where the DNA matches it firmly.

TRBJ1-5,.,TRBV27,TGTGCCACCGCGATAACCGGAGGGAGCAATCAGCCCCAGCATTTT,CATAITGGSNQPQHF
TRBJ1-2,.,TRBV21-1,TGTGCCAGCAGCACGTTGGGACAGCACAAAGGCTATGGCTACACCTTC,CASSTLGQHKGYGYTF
TRBJ2-5,TRBD2,TRBV4-1,TGCGCCAGCAGACTAGGACTAGCGGGAGGGGAGACCCAGTACTTC,CASRLGLAGGETQYF
TRBJ2-5,TRBD1,TRBV9,TGTGCCAGCAGCGTCGAGGGGGCCCAAGAGACCCAGTACTTC,CASSVEGAQETQYF
TRBJ1-1,.,TRBV5-4,TGTGCCAGCAGCACACGGGGGTTTGGGGACACTGAAGCTTTCTTT,CASSTRGFGDTEAFF
TRBJ2-1,TRBD1,TRBV5-1,TGCGCCAGCAGCGCTGGACAGGGACCCTACAATGAGCAGTTCTTC,CASSAGQGPYNEQFF
TRBJ1-6,.,TRBV7-9,TGTGCCAGCAGCTTACAGCGGACCTATAATTCACCCCTCCACTTT,CASSLQRTYNSPLHF
TRBJ1-1,.,TRBV28,TGTGCCAGCAGCATTCCCACAGGGTTGAGCACTGAAGCTTTCTTT,CASSIPTGLSTEAFF
TRBJ1-2,.,TRBV28,TGTGCCAGCAGTTTACGGATAATCGGCGACTATGGCTACACCTTC,CASSLRIIGDYGYTF
TRBJ1-2,.,TRBV29-1,TGCAGCGTCGCCACCGGGACAAGCTATGGCTACACCTTC,CSVATGTSYGYTF
TRBJ1-2,.,TRBV27,TGTGCCAGTTCAGACAGACCCCGTGACTATGGCTACACCTTC,CASSDRPRDYGYTF